The 32 T cell receptor beta chains presented below share a single source sample, sequenced in a study of blood T cell repertoires in COVID-19. Method: immunoSEQ multiplex PCR; TCRdb's copy keeps in-frame clones and lacks some. The table includes 83,000 or so clones, around nine tenths detected once. The sample was peripheral blood. Receptors were obtained from a man older than 75 with active or convalescent COVID-19.

About this clone: The same CDR3 is also encoded by other DNA sequences in this sample. V usage is TRBV30 and J usage is TRBJ1-5, with 8 bases lining up with TRBD1. Germline loops: CDR1 GTSNPN, CDR2 SVGIG (reference sequence). V shed 3 bases and J 7 bases; nucleotides not matched to a gene: 8. The CDR3 covers 14 residues. The chain's CDR3 is CAWSPGTGGQPQHF. CDR3 in DNA: TGTGCCTGGAGCCCAGGGACAGGCGGGCAGCCCCAGCATTTT. The full variable domain, in which reference TRBV30 and TRBJ1-5 provide the parts outside the CDR3, is SQTIHQWPATLVQPVGSPLSLECTVEGTSNPNLYWYRQAAGRGLQLLFYSVGIGQISSEVPQNLSASRPQDRQFILSSKKLLLSDSGFYLCAWSPGTGGQPQHFGDGTRLSIL.

The chain couples TRBV5-1 to TRBJ1-4; a possible D gene is TRBD1 (6 bases). Germline assignment: CDR1 SGHRS and CDR2 YFSETQ. The V end was cut by 0 bases, the J end by 6 bases, with 12 bases between. The CDR3 length is 15 residues. CDR3 DNA: TGCGCCAGCAGCTTGGAACAGGGAGGGGATGAAAAACTGTTTTTT. As protein: CASSLEQGGDEKLFF.

The CDR3 is CASSDVRTPNTGELFF. CDR3 sequence (DNA): TGTGCCAGCAGCGATGTGAGGACTCCGAACACCGGGGAGCTGTTTTTT. V usage is TRBV9 and J usage is TRBJ2-2, with a weak D call TRBD2 (5 bases). Germline CDR1 is SGDLS and CDR2 is YYNGEE. V lost 3 bases and J 0 bases, leaving 12 bases between the germline ends. There are 16 residues in the CDR3.

The chain is built from TRBV7-9 and TRBJ1-1; possible D gene TRBD1, 5 bases. V was shortened by 4 bases and J by 3 bases, with 18 bases between the two germline ends. The length of the CDR3 is 16 residues. CDR1 and CDR2 (germline): SEHNR, FQNEAQ (reference sequence). The CDR3 protein is CASSSEARAGHTEAFF. The CDR3 DNA is TGTGCCAGCAGCTCCGAAGCCAGGGCCGGGCACACTGAAGCTTTCTTT.

This chain links TRBV28 with TRBJ1-1, with D possibly being TRBD1 (5 bases). Trimming removed 6 bases from V and 4 bases from J, with 15 bases in between. Looked up from germline, CDR1 is MDHEN and CDR2 is SYDVKM. The CDR3 runs 14 residues. This CDR3 is CASSPGGLITEAFF. CDR3 in DNA: TGTGCCAGCAGCCCGGGGGGACTTATCACTGAAGCTTTCTTT.

The genes are TRBV27 and TRBJ1-1, with 12 bases matching TRBD1. Trimming removed 6 bases from V and 11 bases from J; junction bases left unmatched: 22. This CDR3 comprises 18 residues. Germline V gene sequence: CDR1 MNHEY, CDR2 SMNVEV (reference sequence). CDR3 coding DNA: TGTGCCAGCAGGACTCTTTTATTCCGGGACAGGGGGCAGGGGAAGGCTTTCTTT. Its translation is CASRTLLFRDRGQGKAFF.

The CDR3 sequence is CASSVKGVNSGNTIYF. CDR3 DNA: TGTGCCAGCAGCGTTAAGGGGGTGAACTCTGGAAACACCATATATTTT. V and J are TRBV9 and TRBJ1-3; D perhaps matches TRBD1 (6 bases). The CDR3 has 16 amino acids. Trimming removed 2 bases from V and 0 bases from J, with 12 bases in between. The germline gives CDR1 SGDLS, CDR2 YYNGEE.

The V call is TRBV19, the J call TRBJ2-2, with D unresolved. CDR1 and CDR2 from the germline V gene are LNHDA and SQIVND (reference sequence). The length of the CDR3 is 14 residues. Trimming pared 5 bases from V and 2 bases from J, leaving 9 bases between. Written as DNA, the CDR3 is TGTGCCAGTAGTCCTCGACAAAACACCGGGGAGCTGTTTTTT. Residues: CASSPRQNTGELFF.

This clone appeared a single time. The chain has TRBV30 and TRBJ2-1, with a tentative D call TRBD2 (7 bases). Trimming cost V 8 bases and J 15 bases, with 20 bases left between them. The CDR3 length is 11 residues. The germline V gene encodes CDR1 GTSNPN and CDR2 SVGIG (reference sequence). The CDR3 sequence: CAQTRGARLFF. DNA for the CDR3: TGTGCCCAAACCCGGGGGGCGAGGCTGTTCTTC.

CDR3 sequence reads: CASSSWDRTYGNTIYF. CDR3 nucleotides: TGTGCCAGCAGTTCATGGGACAGGACCTATGGAAACACCATATATTTT. V usage is TRBV27 and J usage is TRBJ1-3; 8 nucleotides line up with TRBD1. Losses at the gene ends were 4 bases for V and 3 bases for J; bases not matched to a gene: 8. CDR3 size: 16 residues. CDR1 is MNHEY and CDR2 is SMNVEV in the germline V gene (reference sequence).

The J gene is TRBJ1-6, the V gene TRBV25-1; 7 positions match TRBD1. CDR1 MGHDK and CDR2 SYGVNS come from the germline V gene. CDR3 length: 17 amino acids. V gave up 5 bases and J gave up 2 bases; unmatched junction bases: 9. CDR3 protein: CASSPGQGGAYNSPLHF. CDR3 bases: TGTGCCAGCAGTCCTGGGCAGGGGGGCGCCTATAATTCACCCCTCCACTTT.

The V and J genes are TRBV11-3 and TRBJ2-1; possibly TRBD2 for D (5 bases). CDR3 length: 13 amino acids. Trimming shortened V by 3 bases and J by 9 bases, and 12 bases separated the two germline ends. Germline V gene lookup returns CDR1 SGHNT and CDR2 YENEEA. Written as DNA, the CDR3 is TGTGCCAGCAGCTTGAGTCGGGATGGTGAGCAGTTCTTC. Residues: CASSLSRDGEQFF.

The V gene is TRBV9, the J gene TRBJ2-6; D is possibly TRBD2 (5 bases). Germline lookup yields CDR1 SGDLS and CDR2 YYNGEE. The V end was cut by 0 bases, the J end by 2 bases, with 12 bases between. The CDR3 covers 17 residues. The CDR3 region is CASSVATGGAGANVLTF. CDR3 nucleotide sequence: TGTGCCAGCAGCGTAGCTACCGGAGGAGCTGGGGCCAACGTCCTGACTTTC.

The rearrangement joins TRBV7-8 to TRBJ1-1, with a tentative D call TRBD1 (6 bases). Germline-derived CDR1 and CDR2 are SGHVS and FQNEAQ. V was cut by 1 base and J by 10 bases, with 10 bases left in between. CDR3 length: 12 residues. Here the CDR3 reads CASSLVGAGAFF. CDR3 bases: TGTGCCAGCAGCTTAGTGGGGGCTGGAGCTTTCTTT. Using reference TRBV7-8 and TRBJ1-1 for the parts outside the CDR3, the full variable domain is GAGVSQSPRYKVAKRGQDVALRCDPISGHVSLFWYQQALGQGPEFLTYFQNEAQLDKSGLPSDRFFAERPEGSVSTLKIQRTQQEDSAVYLCASSLVGAGAFFGQGTRLTVV.

A single count supports this clone. The V call is TRBV6-5, the J call TRBJ1-4; 7 bases fit TRBD1. The ends lost 6 bases at V and 4 bases at J; junction bases unmatched: 8. CDR3 length equals 15 residues. Germline V CDR1 and CDR2: MNHEY, SVGAGI. The CDR3 DNA sequence: TGTGCCAGCAGACGGACCGGGACAGATAATGAAAAACTGTTTTTT. Translating it yields CASRRTGTDNEKLFF.

The V gene is TRBV7-8, the J gene TRBJ2-5, with a weak D call TRBD2 (6 bases). CDR3 length equals 14 residues. V lost 6 bases, J lost 5 bases, and 16 bases lay in between. Germline V lookup: CDR1 SGHVS, CDR2 FQNEAQ. The CDR3 coding sequence is TGTGCCAGCAGGGCGGGGTCAGGTCGGGAGACCCAGTACTTC. Its protein product is CASRAGSGRETQYF.

This chain uses TRBV6-5 with TRBJ1-1; D is unresolved. This CDR3 has 15 amino acids. V dropped 5 bases and J dropped 0 bases, with 13 bases sitting between them. Germline CDR1 MNHEY, CDR2 SVGAGI. CDR3 sequence reads: CASSPRAAMNTEAFF. The CDR3 DNA reads TGTGCCAGCAGTCCCCGTGCTGCGATGAACACTGAAGCTTTCTTT.

This clone was counted a single time. The DNA of the CDR3 is TGTGCTAGTGGTTTGGGACAGGGGGCCTACACAGATACGCAGTATTTT. This encodes CASGLGQGAYTDTQYF. The rearrangement uses TRBV12-5 and TRBJ2-3; TRBD1 agrees at 10 bases. V lost 1 base to trimming and J lost 2 bases; unmatched junction nucleotides: 3. Germline V gene data show CDR1 as LGHNT and CDR2 as FRNRAP. The CDR3 is 16 amino acids.

The rearrangement joins TRBV5-1 to TRBJ1-1; D uncertain. Germline CDR1 reads SGHRS; CDR2 reads YFSETQ. The CDR3 totals 14 residues. The V and J ends lost 4 bases and 6 bases respectively, with 16 bases between them. CDR3 nucleotide sequence: TGCGCCAGCAGCAGGGAGGTCTTTGGGCCTGAAGCTTTCTTT. It specifies CASSREVFGPEAFF.

The genes are TRBV10-1 and TRBJ2-3, with 14 bases aligning to TRBD2. The V segment lost 5 bases and the J segment 4 bases; nucleotides outside the gene matches: 5. Germline V gene data show CDR1 as WNHNN and CDR2 as SYGVQD (reference sequence). The CDR3 length is 16 residues. DNA for the CDR3: TGCGCCAGCAGTAATGGACTAGCGGGGGGCCCAGATACGCAGTATTTT. The encoded protein is CASSNGLAGGPDTQYF.

This rearrangement joins TRBV5-1 to TRBJ2-5; TRBD2 matches 9 bases. Trimming took 0 bases from V and 5 from J; bases not matched to a gene: 11. Germline values: CDR1 SGHRS, CDR2 YFSETQ. The CDR3 is 17 residues long. This CDR3 reads CASSLAGLAGNWETQYF. CDR3 nucleotides: TGCGCCAGCAGCTTGGCCGGCCTAGCGGGAAATTGGGAGACCCAGTACTTC.

This chain links TRBV11-3 with TRBJ2-1; 8 bases align to TRBD1. In germline, CDR1 is SGHNT, CDR2 YENEEA. The CDR3 consists of 14 residues. V was pared by 7 bases and J by 0 bases, with 2 bases of the junction left unmatched. The CDR3 DNA reads TGTGCCAGCAACAGGGGGAGCTCCTACAATGAGCAGTTCTTC. Its translation is CASNRGSSYNEQFF.

The chain recombines TRBV7-2 with TRBJ2-2; D gene ambiguous. Germline CDR1 reads SGHTA; CDR2 reads FQGNSA. The germline V and J ends were trimmed by 4 bases and 4 bases, with 7 bases remaining between them. This CDR3 is built from 13 residues. As DNA, the CDR3 is TGTGCCAGCAGCTCTCCCCCCACCGGGGAGCTGTTTTTT. This encodes CASSSPPTGELFF.

The rearrangement joins TRBV19 to TRBJ2-7; TRBD1 is a possible D gene (7 bases). CDR3 length: 14 amino acids. Germline CDR1 is LNHDA and CDR2 is SQIVND (reference sequence). Trimming removed 5 bases from V and 2 bases from J, with 13 bases in between. CDR3 loop: CASSQGGYPYEQYV. The CDR3 bases are TGTGCCAGTAGTCAGGGGGGTTACCCCTACGAGCAGTACGTC.

The chain has TRBV3-1 (or the pseudogene TRBV3-2) and TRBJ1-2; tentatively, D is TRBD1 (6 bases). Per the germline V gene, CDR1 is LGHDT and CDR2 is YNNKEL (reference sequence). V lost 0 bases and J lost 4, with 12 bases in between. The CDR3 contains 15 residues. CDR3 region: CASSQDQDRLYGYTF. Here the CDR3 DNA reads TGTGCCAGCAGCCAAGATCAGGACAGACTCTATGGCTACACCTTC.

The chain uses TRBV5-1 and TRBJ2-5, with D maybe TRBD2 (7 bases). Trimming stripped 5 bases from V and 5 bases from J, with 16 bases between. The CDR3 length is 14 residues. Germline V CDR1 and CDR2: SGHRS, YFSETQ. The CDR3 DNA follows: TGCGCCAGCAGAACGGAGGGGGGGCTGGAGACCCAGTACTTC. Protein product: CASRTEGGLETQYF.

This clone showed up just once. V and J are TRBV6-5 and TRBJ1-5; 11 bases agree with TRBD1. V lost 6 bases, J lost 6 bases, and 4 bases stayed unmatched. Germline lookup yields CDR1 MNHEY and CDR2 SVGAGI. The CDR3 is 14 residues long. The CDR3 sequence: CASSAGTGGQPQHF. Written as DNA, the CDR3 is TGTGCCAGCAGCGCCGGGACAGGGGGTCAGCCCCAGCATTTT.

The J gene is TRBJ1-3, the V gene TRBV5-1; D call uncertain. The CDR3 covers 15 residues. Germline CDR1 SGHRS, CDR2 YFSETQ. V shed 0 bases and J shed 4 bases, with 11 bases lying between them. The CDR3 protein is CASSLDRVSGNTIYF. In DNA form, the CDR3 reads TGCGCCAGCAGCTTGGATCGCGTCTCGGGAAACACCATATATTTT.

This chain connects TRBV18 to TRBJ2-5; 7 bases fit TRBD1. The CDR3 consists of 15 residues. J lost 1 base, V lost 1 base, and 3 bases had no gene match. The germline CDR1 and CDR2 sequences are KGHSH and LQKENI. The DNA for the CDR3 is TGTGCCAGCTCACCACTCGGGACAGCCCAAGAGACCCAGTACTTC. Its translation: CASSPLGTAQETQYF. The complete variable domain, with remaining parts taken from reference TRBV18 and TRBJ2-5, reads NAGVMQNPRHLVRRRGQEARLRCSPMKGHSHVYWYRQLPEEGLKFMVYLQKENIIDESGMPKERFSAEFPKEGPSILRIQQVVRGDSAAYFCASSPLGTAQETQYFGPGTRLLVL.

Only one count was recorded for this clone. The chain employs TRBV29-1 and TRBJ2-6; possibly TRBD2 for D (5 bases). The V end was cut by 3 bases, the J end by 8 bases, with 8 bases between. The V gene's germline CDR1 is SQVTM and CDR2 ANQGSEA. This CDR3 spans 12 amino acids. CDR3 DNA: TGCAGCGTTGAGGAGGTTCCCAACGTCCTGACTTTC. It translates to CSVEEVPNVLTF.

The chain recombines TRBV6-5 with TRBJ1-5; possibly TRBD1 for D (5 bases). This CDR3 region has 15 residues. CDR1 and CDR2 from the germline V gene are MNHEY and SVGAGI. Trimming shortened V by 6 bases and J by 3 bases, and 15 bases separated the two germline ends. The CDR3 nucleotides are TGTGCCAGCAGGGGGGGACTGACTTTCAATCAGCCCCAGCATTTT. This codes for CASRGGLTFNQPQHF.

This chain links TRBV5-4 with TRBJ2-6; no reliable D call. CDR1 is SGHNT, CDR2 YYREEE, per germline (reference sequence). This CDR3 spans 14 amino acids. Between the trimmed V and J ends, which lost 4 bases and 2 bases, there was a span of 7 bases. DNA for the CDR3: TGTGCCAGCAGCACGATAGCTGGGGCCAACGTCCTGACTTTC. Translated: CASSTIAGANVLTF.